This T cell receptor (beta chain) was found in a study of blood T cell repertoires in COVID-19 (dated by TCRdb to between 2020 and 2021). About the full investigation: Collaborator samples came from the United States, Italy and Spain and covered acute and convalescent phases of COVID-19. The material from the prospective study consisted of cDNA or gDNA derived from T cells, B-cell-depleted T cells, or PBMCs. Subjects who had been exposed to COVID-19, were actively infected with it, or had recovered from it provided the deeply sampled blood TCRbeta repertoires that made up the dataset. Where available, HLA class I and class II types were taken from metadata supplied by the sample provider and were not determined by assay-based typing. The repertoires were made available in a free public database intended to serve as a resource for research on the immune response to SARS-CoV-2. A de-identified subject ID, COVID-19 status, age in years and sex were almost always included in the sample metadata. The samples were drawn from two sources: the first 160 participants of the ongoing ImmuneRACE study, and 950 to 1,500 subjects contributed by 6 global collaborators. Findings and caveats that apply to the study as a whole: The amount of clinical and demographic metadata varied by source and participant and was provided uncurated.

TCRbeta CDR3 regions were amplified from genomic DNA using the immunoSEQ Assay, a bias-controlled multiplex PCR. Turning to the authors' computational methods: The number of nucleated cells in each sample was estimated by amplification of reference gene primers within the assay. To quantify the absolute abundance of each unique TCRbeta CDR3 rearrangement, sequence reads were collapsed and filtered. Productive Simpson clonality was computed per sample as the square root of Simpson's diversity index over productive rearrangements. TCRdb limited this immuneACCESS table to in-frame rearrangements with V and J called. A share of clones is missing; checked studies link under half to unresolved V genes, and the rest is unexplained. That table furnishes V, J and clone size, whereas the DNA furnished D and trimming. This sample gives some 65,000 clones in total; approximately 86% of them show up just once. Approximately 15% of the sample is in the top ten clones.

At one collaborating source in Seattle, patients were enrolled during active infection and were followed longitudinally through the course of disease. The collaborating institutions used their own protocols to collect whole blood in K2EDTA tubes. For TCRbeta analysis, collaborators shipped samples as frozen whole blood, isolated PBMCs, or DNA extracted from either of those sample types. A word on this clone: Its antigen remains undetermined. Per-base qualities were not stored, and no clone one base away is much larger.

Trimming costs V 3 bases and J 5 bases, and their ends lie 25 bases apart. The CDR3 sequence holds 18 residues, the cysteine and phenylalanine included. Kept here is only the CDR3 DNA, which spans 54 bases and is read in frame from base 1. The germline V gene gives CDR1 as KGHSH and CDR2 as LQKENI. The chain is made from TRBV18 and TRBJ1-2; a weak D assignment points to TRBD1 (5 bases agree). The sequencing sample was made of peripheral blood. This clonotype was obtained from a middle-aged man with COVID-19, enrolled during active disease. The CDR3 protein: CASSPTPLFQQASYGYTF. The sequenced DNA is TGTGCCAGCTCACCGACACCTCTATTTCAACAGGCATCTTATGGCTACACCTTC.